This TCR beta chain stems from a study of neurological immune-mediated disorders. This clonotype has a count of ten or more. The antigen remains undetermined. General observations from the study: Grouping of repertoires by phylogeny put those of 18 of 34 multiple sclerosis patients into a single related-CDR3 cluster, a possible signature.

Germline CDR1 DFQATT, CDR2 SNEGSKA (reference sequence). The V end was cut by 6 bases, the J end by 4 bases, with 16 bases between. The CDR3 has 14 amino acids. TCRdb analysed the 5' RACE reads with MiXCR anew, one entry per CDR3 protein. The table records about 74,000 distinct CDR3 sequences, 5.2% of them present only once. The origin of this receptor is a man between 18 and 35 years old with multiple sclerosis. The specimen sequenced was PBMCs. The chain is built from TRBV20-1 and TRBJ2-1; a weak D match, TRBD2 (6 bases). The CDR3 here is CSAREEAEYNEQFF. The CDR3 DNA is TGCAGTGCGAGGGAGGAGGCCGAGTACAATGAGCAGTTCTTC.